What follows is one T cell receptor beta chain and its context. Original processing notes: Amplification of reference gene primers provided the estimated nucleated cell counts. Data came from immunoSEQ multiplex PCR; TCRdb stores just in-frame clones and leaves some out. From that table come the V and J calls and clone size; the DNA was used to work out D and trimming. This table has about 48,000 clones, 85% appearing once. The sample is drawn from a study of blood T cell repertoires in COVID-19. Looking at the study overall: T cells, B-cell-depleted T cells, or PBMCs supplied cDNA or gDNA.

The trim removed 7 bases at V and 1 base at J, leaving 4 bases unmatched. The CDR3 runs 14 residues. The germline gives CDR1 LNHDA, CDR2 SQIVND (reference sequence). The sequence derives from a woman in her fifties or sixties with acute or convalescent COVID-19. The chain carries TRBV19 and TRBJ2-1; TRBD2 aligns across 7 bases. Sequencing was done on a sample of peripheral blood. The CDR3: CASKRRESYNEQFF. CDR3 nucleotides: TGTGCCAGTAAGAGGCGGGAGTCCTACAATGAGCAGTTCTTC.